What follows are 3 T cell receptor beta chains derived from one specimen sequenced in a study of regulatory T cells in long-lasting Graves disease. Through Arm-PCR of CDR3 regions and iRepertoire HTBI primers, TCR beta libraries were built. TCRdb reprocessed the multiplex PCR reads via MiXCR and lists one record per CDR3 protein. The sample consists of about 660,000 distinct CDR3 sequences, around 32% of them appearing once. Described time point: persistent/refractory GD, antithyroid drugs over 5 years with positive TRAb. PBMC RNA was the source of the TCR library. The specimen comprised peripheral blood mononuclear cells (PBMCs), sampled when the disease was refractory, from a patient treated with antithyroid drugs. All receptors derive from a female donor with Graves disease.

Many counts were recorded for this clonotype. The chain recombines TRBV6-1 with TRBJ1-2; tentatively, D is TRBD1 (5 bases). This CDR3 has 13 amino acids. The germline gives CDR1 MNHNS, CDR2 SASEGT. V lost 6 bases to trimming and J lost 8 bases, with 16 bases between them. The CDR3 reads CASRSQAKGGYTF. The CDR3 DNA sequence: TGTGCCAGCAGATCACAGGCAAAGGGGGGCTACACCTTC.

This clonotype was detected only a few times. The chain combines TRBV27 with TRBJ1-4; possibly TRBD1 for D (6 bases). Germline V lookup: CDR1 MNHEY, CDR2 SMNVEV (reference sequence). V lost 2 bases to trimming and J lost 0 bases, with 13 bases between them. This CDR3 is built from 17 residues. CDR3: CASSLIGRGTTNEKLFF. CDR3 nucleotides: TGTGCCAGCAGTTTAATTGGGAGGGGGACAACTAATGAAAAACTGTTTTTT.

This clonotype occurred many times. This chain joins TRBV12-3 or TRBV12-4 and TRBJ1-2, with TRBD1 identical over 7 bases. This CDR3 spans 15 amino acids. Trimming at V came to 3 bases and at J to 2 bases, leaving 6 bases not matched to a gene. CDR3 sequence: CASSFGGGANYGYTF. CDR3 nucleotide sequence: TGTGCCAGCAGTTTCGGAGGGGGCGCGAACTATGGCTACACCTTC.